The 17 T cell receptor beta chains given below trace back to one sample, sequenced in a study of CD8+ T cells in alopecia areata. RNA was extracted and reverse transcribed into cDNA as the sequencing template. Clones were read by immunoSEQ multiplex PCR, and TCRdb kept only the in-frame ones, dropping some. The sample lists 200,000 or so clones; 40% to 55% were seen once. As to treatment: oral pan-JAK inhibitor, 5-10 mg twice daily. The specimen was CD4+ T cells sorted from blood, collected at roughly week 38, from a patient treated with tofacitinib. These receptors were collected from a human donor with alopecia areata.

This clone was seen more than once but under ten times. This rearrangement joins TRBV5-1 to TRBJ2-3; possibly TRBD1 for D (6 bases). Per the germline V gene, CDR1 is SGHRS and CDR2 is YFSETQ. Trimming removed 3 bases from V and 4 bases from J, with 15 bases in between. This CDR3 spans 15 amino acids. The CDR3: CASSSNFRGADTQYF. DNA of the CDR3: TGCGCCAGCAGCTCAAACTTCAGGGGCGCAGATACGCAGTATTTT.

CDR3 region: CSGNYREGETQYF. CDR3 in DNA: TGCAGCGGAAACTACAGGGAGGGAGAGACCCAGTACTTC. The chain has TRBV29-1 and TRBJ2-5; D may be TRBD2 (7 bases). CDR3 size: 13 residues. Between the trimmed V and J ends, which lost 7 bases and 4 bases, there was a span of 16 bases. The germline V gene encodes CDR1 SQVTM and CDR2 ANQGSEA.

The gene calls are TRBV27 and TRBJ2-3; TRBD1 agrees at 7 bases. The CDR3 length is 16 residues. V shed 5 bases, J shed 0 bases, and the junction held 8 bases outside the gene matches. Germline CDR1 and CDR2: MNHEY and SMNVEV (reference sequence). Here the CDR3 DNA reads TGTGCCAGCAGTGGTACGGGGACAGCAAGCACAGATACGCAGTATTTT. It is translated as CASSGTGTASTDTQYF.

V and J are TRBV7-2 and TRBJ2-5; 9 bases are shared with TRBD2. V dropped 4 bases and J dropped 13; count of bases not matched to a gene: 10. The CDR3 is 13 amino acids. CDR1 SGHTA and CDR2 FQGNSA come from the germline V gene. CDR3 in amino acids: CASSSSTSGPLYF. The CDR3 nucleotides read TGTGCCAGCAGCTCTTCGACTAGCGGACCCCTGTACTTC.

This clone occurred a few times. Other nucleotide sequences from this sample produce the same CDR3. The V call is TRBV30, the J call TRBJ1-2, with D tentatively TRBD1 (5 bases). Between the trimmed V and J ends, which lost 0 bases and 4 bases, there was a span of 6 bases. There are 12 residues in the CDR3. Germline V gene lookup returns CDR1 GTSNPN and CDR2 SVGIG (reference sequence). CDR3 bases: TGTGCCTGGAGTGTGGGGGGCTATGGCTACACCTTC. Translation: CAWSVGGYGYTF.

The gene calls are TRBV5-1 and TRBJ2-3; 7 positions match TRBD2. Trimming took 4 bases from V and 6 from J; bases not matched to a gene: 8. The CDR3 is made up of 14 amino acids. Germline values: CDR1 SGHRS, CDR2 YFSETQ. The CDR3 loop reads CASSGGGGGDTQYF. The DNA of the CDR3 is TGCGCCAGCAGCGGCGGAGGCGGGGGTGATACGCAGTATTTT.

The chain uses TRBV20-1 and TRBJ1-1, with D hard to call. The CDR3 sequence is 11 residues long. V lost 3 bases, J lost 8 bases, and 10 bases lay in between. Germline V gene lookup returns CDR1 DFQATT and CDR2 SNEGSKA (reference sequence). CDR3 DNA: TGCAGTGCTAGCCGGGCCCTCGAAGCTTTCTTT. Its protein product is CSASRALEAFF.

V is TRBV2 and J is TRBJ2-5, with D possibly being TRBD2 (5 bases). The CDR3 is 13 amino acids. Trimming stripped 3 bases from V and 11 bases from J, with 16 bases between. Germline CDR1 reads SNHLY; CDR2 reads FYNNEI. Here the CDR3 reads CASSDTTLGEQYF. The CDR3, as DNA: TGTGCCAGCAGTGATACAACCTTGGGAGAGCAGTACTTC. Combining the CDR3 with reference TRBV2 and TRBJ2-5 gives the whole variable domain EPEVTQTPSHQVTQMGQEVILRCVPISNHLYFYWYRQILGQKVEFLVSFYNNEISEKSEIFDDQFSVERPDGSNFTLKIRSTKLEDSAMYFCASSDTTLGEQYFGPGTRLLVL.

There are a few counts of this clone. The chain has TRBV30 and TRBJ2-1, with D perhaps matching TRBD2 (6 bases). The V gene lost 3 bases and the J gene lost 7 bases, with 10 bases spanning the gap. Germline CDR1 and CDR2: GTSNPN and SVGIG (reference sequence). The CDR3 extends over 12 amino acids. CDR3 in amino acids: CAWRGGWNEQFF. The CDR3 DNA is TGTGCCTGGAGGGGGGGTTGGAATGAGCAGTTCTTC.

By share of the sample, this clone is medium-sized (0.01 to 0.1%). The CDR3, as DNA: TGCGCCAGCAGCCAAACAGACAGAACGGGGGAGCAGTACTTC. It yields the protein CASSQTDRTGEQYF. The chain combines TRBV4-1 with TRBJ2-7; D may correspond to TRBD1 or TRBD2 (5 bases each). CDR3 length equals 14 residues. Trimming pared 2 bases from V and 7 bases from J, leaving 15 bases between. In germline, CDR1 is MGHRA, CDR2 YSYEKL.

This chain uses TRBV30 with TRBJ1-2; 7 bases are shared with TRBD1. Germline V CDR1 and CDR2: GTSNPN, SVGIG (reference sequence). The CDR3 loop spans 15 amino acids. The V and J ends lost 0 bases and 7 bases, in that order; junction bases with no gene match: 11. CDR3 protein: CAWSVYGTGARGYTF. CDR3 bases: TGTGCCTGGAGTGTATATGGTACAGGGGCCCGTGGCTACACCTTC.

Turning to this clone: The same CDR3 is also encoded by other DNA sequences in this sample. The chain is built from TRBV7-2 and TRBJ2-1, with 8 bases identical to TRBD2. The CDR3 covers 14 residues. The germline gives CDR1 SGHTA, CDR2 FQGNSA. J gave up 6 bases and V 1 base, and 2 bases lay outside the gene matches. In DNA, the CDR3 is TGTGCCAGCAGCTTAGGGACTAGCCCCAATGAGCAGTTCTTC. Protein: CASSLGTSPNEQFF.

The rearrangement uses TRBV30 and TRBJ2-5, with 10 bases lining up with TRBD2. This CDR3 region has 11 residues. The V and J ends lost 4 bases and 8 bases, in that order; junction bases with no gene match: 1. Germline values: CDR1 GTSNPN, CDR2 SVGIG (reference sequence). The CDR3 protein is CAWTSGRTQYF. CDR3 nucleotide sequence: TGTGCCTGGACTAGCGGGAGAACCCAGTACTTC.

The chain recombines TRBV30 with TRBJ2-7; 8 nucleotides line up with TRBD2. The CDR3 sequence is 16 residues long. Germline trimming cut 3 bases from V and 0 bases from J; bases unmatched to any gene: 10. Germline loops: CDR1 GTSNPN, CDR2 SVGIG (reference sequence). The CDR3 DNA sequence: TGTGCCTGGAGGAAGTCTAGCGGGCTAAGCTCCTACGAGCAGTACTTC. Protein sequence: CAWRKSSGLSSYEQYF.

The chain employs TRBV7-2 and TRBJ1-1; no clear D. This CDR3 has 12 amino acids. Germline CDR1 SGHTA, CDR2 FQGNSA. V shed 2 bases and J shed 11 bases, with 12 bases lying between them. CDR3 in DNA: TGTGCCAGCAGCTTAATGGGTATGGGCGCTTTCTTT. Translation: CASSLMGMGAFF.

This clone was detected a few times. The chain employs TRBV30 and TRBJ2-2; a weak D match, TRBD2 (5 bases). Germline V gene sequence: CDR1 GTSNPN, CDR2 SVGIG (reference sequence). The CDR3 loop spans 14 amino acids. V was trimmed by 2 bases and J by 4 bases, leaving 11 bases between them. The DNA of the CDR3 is TGTGCCTGGAGTAAAGGACTCACCACCGGGGAGCTGTTTTTT. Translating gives CAWSKGLTTGELFF.

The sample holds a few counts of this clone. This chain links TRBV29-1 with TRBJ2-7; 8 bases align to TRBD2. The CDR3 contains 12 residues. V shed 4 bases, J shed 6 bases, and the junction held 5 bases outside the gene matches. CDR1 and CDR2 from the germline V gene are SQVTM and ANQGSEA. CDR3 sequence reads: CSVVRGGREQYF. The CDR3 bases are TGCAGCGTTGTTCGGGGGGGCCGCGAGCAGTACTTC.